Below are 21 T cell receptor beta chains sequenced from a single sample in a study of shared clonotypes between healthy human individuals. The protocol was immunoSEQ multiplex PCR, while the TCRdb copy is restricted to in-frame clones and leaves out a portion. The top ten clones hold nearly 1.5% of a sample with about 980,000 clones, 70% to 85% of them seen once. The specimen sequenced was memory CD4+ T cells sorted from blood. Subset given: CD45RA-negative fraction. These receptors were collected from a man aged 18 to 35 in good health.

The chain combines TRBV7-3 with TRBJ2-2; 7 nucleotides agree with TRBD2. This CDR3 region has 14 residues. The V and J ends lost 7 bases and 2 bases, in that order; junction bases with no gene match: 4. The V gene's germline CDR1 is SGHTA and CDR2 FQGTGA. Written as DNA, the CDR3 is TGTGCCAGCAAGCGGGACTCTAACACCGGGGAGCTGTTTTTT. Translating it yields CASKRDSNTGELFF.

The sample holds a few counts of this clone. This chain joins TRBV5-1 and TRBJ1-6, with 7 bases identical to TRBD1. Germline trimming cut 0 bases from V and 9 bases from J; bases unmatched to any gene: 6. The V gene's germline CDR1 is SGHRS and CDR2 YFSETQ. This CDR3 is 15 amino acids long. CDR3 region: CASSLGGQALSPLHF. In DNA form, the CDR3 reads TGCGCCAGCAGCTTGGGAGGACAGGCCCTTTCACCCCTCCACTTT.

V is TRBV18 and J is TRBJ1-1; 8 positions match TRBD1. Germline V gives CDR1 KGHSH, CDR2 LQKENI. The J segment lost 7 bases and the V segment lost 4 bases, leaving 8 bases of the junction unmatched. The CDR3 runs to 14 residues. This CDR3 is CASSLTHDRGEAFF. The CDR3 DNA is TGTGCCAGCTCACTTACGCATGACAGGGGTGAAGCTTTCTTT.

The rearrangement joins TRBV29-1 to TRBJ1-2, with unresolved D. The CDR3 is 12 residues long. Germline CDR1 SQVTM, CDR2 ANQGSEA. With 3 bases removed from V and 4 bases from J, the gap between germline ends came to 9 bases. In DNA, the CDR3 is TGCAGCGTTGAGCCCCAATTCTATGGCTACACCTTC. This translates into CSVEPQFYGYTF.

The chain carries TRBV29-1 and TRBJ2-1, with TRBD2 matching 8 bases. Losses at the gene ends were 4 bases for V and 9 bases for J; bases not matched to a gene: 11. CDR1 and CDR2 (germline): SQVTM, ANQGSEA. The CDR3 spans 14 residues. CDR3 DNA: TGCAGCGTTGCCGGGGCTAGCGGGCGGAGTGAGCAGTTCTTC. Translating gives CSVAGASGRSEQFF.

This chain uses TRBV6-5 with TRBJ1-2; 7 bases align to TRBD1. This CDR3 is 15 amino acids long. V trimming: 5 bases; J trimming: 4 bases; junction bases outside the gene matches: 10. Germline V gene lookup returns CDR1 MNHEY and CDR2 SVGAGI. The CDR3 loop is CASSQVGQAFYGYTF. CDR3 DNA: TGTGCCAGCAGTCAAGTCGGACAGGCCTTCTATGGCTACACCTTC.

Points on this clone: At the DNA level, this CDR3 is encoded by other sequences in the same sample as well. The V gene is TRBV18, the J gene TRBJ2-7; D is uncertain. The CDR3 loop spans 12 amino acids. The germline V and J ends were trimmed by 4 bases and 6 bases, with 10 bases remaining between them. Germline V gene lookup returns CDR1 KGHSH and CDR2 LQKENI. As DNA, the CDR3 is TGTGCCAGCTCACAGGGATCGGGCGAGCAGTACTTC. Translation gives CASSQGSGEQYF. The complete variable domain, with remaining parts taken from reference TRBV18 and TRBJ2-7, reads NAGVMQNPRHLVRRRGQEARLRCSPMKGHSHVYWYRQLPEEGLKFMVYLQKENIIDESGMPKERFSAEFPKEGPSILRIQQVVRGDSAAYFCASSQGSGEQYFGPGTRLTVT.

The V gene is TRBV30, the J gene TRBJ1-2, with no clear D. V was pared by 0 bases and J by 3 bases, with 11 bases between. Germline loops: CDR1 GTSNPN, CDR2 SVGIG (reference sequence). CDR3 size: 14 residues. CDR3 loop: CAWSVLGRDYGYTF. The CDR3 bases are TGTGCCTGGAGTGTATTAGGCAGAGACTATGGCTACACCTTC.

A single count supports this clone. The chain employs TRBV9 and TRBJ2-2; the match to TRBD2 covers 7 bases. V trimming: 0 bases; J trimming: 3 bases; junction bases outside the gene matches: 5. Germline CDR1 and CDR2: SGDLS and YYNGEE. This CDR3 region has 16 residues. CDR3 nucleotide sequence: TGTGCCAGCAGCGTAGAGGCTAGCGGATACACCGGGGAGCTGTTTTTT. The encoded protein is CASSVEASGYTGELFF. The variable domain in full, with the rest retrieved from reference TRBV9 and TRBJ2-2, is DSGVTQTPKHLITATGQRVTLRCSPRSGDLSVYWYQQSLDQGLQFLIQYYNGEERAKGNILERFSAQQFPDLHSELNLSSLELGDSALYFCASSVEASGYTGELFFGEGSRLTVL.

The gene calls are TRBV28 and TRBJ2-7, with 7 bases matching TRBD1. Trimming at V came to 0 bases and at J to 2 bases, leaving 1 base not matched to a gene. This CDR3 comprises 14 residues. Per germline, CDR1 MDHEN and CDR2 SYDVKM. CDR3 amino acids: CASSLWQGAYEQYF. CDR3 DNA: TGTGCCAGCAGTTTATGGCAGGGGGCCTACGAGCAGTACTTC.

CDR3 nucleotide sequence: TGTGCCAGCACCCTTAAGGTCCGGGGATGGGCCGGGGAGCTGTTTTTT. As protein: CASTLKVRGWAGELFF. The chain links TRBV7-2 to TRBJ2-2, with D maybe TRBD2 (5 bases). This CDR3 has 16 amino acids. CDR1 SGHTA and CDR2 FQGNSA come from the germline V gene. V was shortened by 7 bases and J by 6 bases, with 21 bases between the two germline ends.

This clone appeared once. The chain couples TRBV11-2 to TRBJ2-5, with D perhaps TRBD1 or TRBD2 (6 bases each). The germline V gene has CDR1 SGHAT and CDR2 FQNNGV. The CDR3 is 16 residues long. The V and J ends lost 5 bases and 4 bases respectively, with 20 bases between them. CDR3: CASSKSPRGVGETQYF. In DNA, the CDR3 is TGTGCCAGCAGCAAGTCCCCGAGGGGGGTAGGAGAGACCCAGTACTTC. The complete variable domain, with remaining parts taken from reference TRBV11-2 and TRBJ2-5, reads EAGVAQSPRYKIIEKRQSVAFWCNPISGHATLYWYQQILGQGPKLLIQFQNNGVVDDSQLPKDRFSAERLKGVDSTLKIQPAKLEDSAVYLCASSKSPRGVGETQYFGPGTRLLVL.

The rearrangement links TRBV25-1 to TRBJ2-3; D may be TRBD1 or TRBD2 (6 bases each). Per germline, CDR1 MGHDK and CDR2 SYGVNS. The germline V and J ends were trimmed by 8 bases and 3 bases, with 18 bases remaining between them. The CDR3 has 15 residues. The CDR3 nucleotides are TGTGCCAGCGGGGGGCTGAGTAGCGGTACAGATACGCAGTATTTT. It specifies CASGGLSSGTDTQYF.

The chain carries TRBV5-4 and TRBJ2-7, with a weak D call TRBD2 (5 bases). V lost 0 bases and J 9 bases, leaving 13 bases between the germline ends. The length of the CDR3 is 13 residues. The germline CDR1 and CDR2 sequences are SGHNT and YYREEE (reference sequence). The CDR3 coding sequence is TGTGCCAGCAGCTTGGGACCAGCGGAAGGGCAGTACTTC. This codes for CASSLGPAEGQYF.

This rearrangement joins TRBV11-2 to TRBJ2-2, with 10 positions matching TRBD2. The trim removed 2 bases at V and 6 bases at J, leaving 6 bases unmatched. The germline V gene has CDR1 SGHAT and CDR2 FQNNGV. The CDR3 runs to 16 residues. CDR3: CASSLKASGGAGELFF. Here the CDR3 DNA reads TGTGCCAGCAGCTTAAAGGCCAGCGGGGGGGCCGGGGAGCTGTTTTTT.

The gene calls are TRBV19 and TRBJ2-3; D may match TRBD1 or TRBD2 (5 bases each). CDR3 length: 15 residues. Per germline, CDR1 LNHDA and CDR2 SQIVND (reference sequence). Trimming stripped 5 bases from V and 2 bases from J, with 14 bases between. In DNA, the CDR3 is TGTGCCAGTAGTGACGGGACGGTGAACACAGATACGCAGTATTTT. Translating gives CASSDGTVNTDTQYF.

V and J are TRBV10-1 and TRBJ2-2; the D gene is possibly TRBD2 (7 bases). Germline assignment: CDR1 WNHNN and CDR2 SYGVQD (reference sequence). The CDR3 covers 15 residues. The V end lost 5 bases, the J end lost 5 bases, and 15 bases lay between the germline ends. CDR3 bases: TGCGCCAGCAGTAAAGGGGGGGCAGGAACCGGGGAGCTGTTTTTT. Its translation is CASSKGGAGTGELFF.

The chain uses TRBV5-1 and TRBJ2-7; the match to TRBD1 covers 9 bases. This CDR3 region has 16 residues. Trimming at V came to 5 bases and at J to 2 bases, leaving 11 bases not matched to a gene. In germline, CDR1 is SGHRS, CDR2 YFSETQ. CDR3 amino acids: CASSPDGQGKAYEQYF. CDR3 DNA: TGCGCCAGCAGTCCTGATGGACAGGGGAAAGCCTACGAGCAGTACTTC.

With regard to this clone: Distinct nucleotide sequences in the sample also encode this CDR3. The chain is built from TRBV6-1 and TRBJ1-4; perhaps TRBD1 as D (5 bases). This CDR3 has 14 residues. V lost 3 bases and J lost 5, with 10 bases in between. CDR1 is MNHNS and CDR2 is SASEGT in the germline V gene. This CDR3 is CASSESGGNEKLFF. DNA of the CDR3: TGTGCCAGCAGTGAGTCGGGGGGGAATGAAAAACTGTTTTTT.

The gene calls are TRBV29-1 and TRBJ1-4; D is perhaps TRBD1 (6 bases). V was pared by 4 bases and J by 2 bases, with 8 bases between. The germline V gene has CDR1 SQVTM and CDR2 ANQGSEA. The CDR3 length is 13 residues. The CDR3: CSVAGGTNEKLFF. The CDR3 nucleotides read TGCAGCGTTGCGGGGGGCACTAATGAAAAACTGTTTTTT.

In this sample, this clone turned up a few times. The chain employs TRBV7-8 and TRBJ2-3, with D perhaps given as TRBD1 or TRBD2 (5 bases each). Trimming shortened V by 2 bases and J by 8 bases, and 17 bases separated the two germline ends. CDR1 and CDR2 from the germline V gene are SGHVS and FQNEAQ. The CDR3 contains 15 residues. CDR3 sequence reads: CASSLPRSGSPTQYF. CDR3 coding DNA: TGTGCCAGCAGCTTACCGCGCTCAGGGAGCCCTACGCAGTATTTT.